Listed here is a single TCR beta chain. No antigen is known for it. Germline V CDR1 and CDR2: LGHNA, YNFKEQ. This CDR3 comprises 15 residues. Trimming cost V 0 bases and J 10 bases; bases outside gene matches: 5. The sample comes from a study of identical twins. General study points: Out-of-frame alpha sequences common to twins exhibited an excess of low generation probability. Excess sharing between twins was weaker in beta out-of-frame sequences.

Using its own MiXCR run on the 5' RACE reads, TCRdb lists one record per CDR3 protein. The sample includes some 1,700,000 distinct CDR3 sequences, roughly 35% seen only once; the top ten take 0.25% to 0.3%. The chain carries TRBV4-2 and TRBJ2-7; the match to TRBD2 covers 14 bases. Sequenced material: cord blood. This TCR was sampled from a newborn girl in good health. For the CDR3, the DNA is TGTGCCAGCAGCCAAGATAGGGGACTAGCGGGGGCCCAGTACTTC. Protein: CASSQDRGLAGAQYF.